This record concerns one T cell receptor (beta chain) sequence. TCRdb's table, derived via immunoSEQ multiplex PCR, lists solely in-frame clones and lacks some. This sample has about 130,000 clones, with 80% to 90% found just once. Germline CDR1 and CDR2: SGHDT and YYEEEE. CDR3 size: 11 residues. With 4 bases clipped from V and 8 bases from J, the junction kept 0 bases outside the gene matches. The data were obtained in a study of T cell responses to AZD1222 COVID-19 vaccine. In the study overall: Timing groups of about 4 and about 12 weeks for second doses were pooled.

The chain combines TRBV5-6 with TRBJ2-4; 7 nucleotides match TRBD1. This receptor was taken from an adult in good health. The sample in question was peripheral blood, obtained on day 0 of AZD1222 vaccination. In DNA form, the CDR3 reads TGTGCCAGCAGCCAGGGGGACATTCAGTACTTC. Translated: CASSQGDIQYF.